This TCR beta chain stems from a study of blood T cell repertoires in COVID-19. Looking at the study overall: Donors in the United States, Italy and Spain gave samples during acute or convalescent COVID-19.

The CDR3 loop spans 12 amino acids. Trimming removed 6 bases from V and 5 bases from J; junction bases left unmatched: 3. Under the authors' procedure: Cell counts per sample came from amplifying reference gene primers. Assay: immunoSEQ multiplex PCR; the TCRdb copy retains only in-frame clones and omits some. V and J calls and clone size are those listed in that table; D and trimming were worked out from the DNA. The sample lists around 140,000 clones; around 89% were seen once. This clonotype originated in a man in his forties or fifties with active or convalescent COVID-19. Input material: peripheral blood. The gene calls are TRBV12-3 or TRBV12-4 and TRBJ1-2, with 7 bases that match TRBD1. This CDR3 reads CASSLGQYGYTF. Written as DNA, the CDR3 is TGTGCCAGCAGCCTGGGACAGTATGGCTACACCTTC.